A single sample gave rise to the 3 T cell receptor beta chains below, sequenced in a study of blood T cell repertoires in COVID-19. Sequencing was performed with immunoSEQ multiplex PCR; in TCRdb, only in-frame clones are kept and a portion is missing. This table holds more than 35,000 clones, approximately 90% found once. Sequencing was carried out using peripheral blood. The receptors shown here come from a man in his 70s with active COVID-19.

The chain carries TRBV27 and TRBJ2-2; 8 bases fit TRBD2. The CDR3 is made up of 15 amino acids. Germline-derived CDR1 and CDR2 are MNHEY and SMNVEV (reference sequence). V was pared by 8 bases and J by 3 bases, with 8 bases of the junction left unmatched. The chain's CDR3 is CASGDGGAYTGELFF. CDR3 DNA: TGTGCCAGCGGAGACGGGGGGGCCTACACCGGGGAGCTGTTTTTT.

The rearrangement uses TRBV7-2 and TRBJ2-7; 10 nucleotides match TRBD2. Germline assignment: CDR1 SGHTA and CDR2 FQGNSA. The ends lost 3 bases at V and 0 bases at J; junction bases unmatched: 2. CDR3 length: 15 amino acids. CDR3 bases: TGTGCCAGCAGCTTTCGGACTAGCGGCTCCTACGAGCAGTACTTC. This translates into CASSFRTSGSYEQYF.

This chain connects TRBV7-3 to TRBJ1-1; the match to TRBD1 covers 9 bases. Germline CDR1 SGHTA, CDR2 FQGTGA. J was trimmed by 5 bases and V by 4 bases; bases with no gene match: 8. The length of the CDR3 is 15 residues. CDR3 loop: CASSSSGTGRTEAFF. In DNA form, the CDR3 reads TGTGCCAGCAGCTCGTCCGGGACAGGGAGAACTGAAGCTTTCTTT.